What follows are 24 T cell receptor beta chains derived from one specimen sequenced in a study of T and B cells in COVID-19 patients. TRB was amplified from around 250-500 ng of blood genomic DNA. BIOMED2 TRB-A/B primer pools were used in multiplex TRB PCR. Each CDR3 protein gets one entry after TCRdb re-called the multiplex PCR reads with MiXCR. The sample lists about 4,100 distinct CDR3 sequences; about a quarter were seen once. What was sequenced was blood. The receptors here all came from a human donor with active COVID-19.

This clonotype is labeled medium-sized. The rearrangement joins TRBV18 to TRBJ2-5; D might be TRBD2 (5 bases). With 2 bases removed from V and 5 bases from J, the gap between germline ends came to 12 bases. This CDR3 region has 14 residues. From germline, CDR1 is KGHSH and CDR2 LQKENI. The CDR3 DNA is TGTGCCAGCTCACCAGTCGGAGGAGGCGAGACCCAGTACTTC. Its protein is CASSPVGGGETQYF.

This clonotype has a single count. The chain's CDR3 is CASSRGLLYTEAFF. The CDR3 region has the DNA TGTGCCAGCAGCCGGGGACTGCTGTACACTGAAGCTTTCTTT. The chain links TRBV14 to TRBJ1-1, with D tentatively TRBD1 (5 bases). The CDR3 is made up of 14 amino acids. Germline CDR1 SGHDN, CDR2 FVKESK. V was trimmed by 4 bases and J by 3 bases, leaving 12 bases between them.

By frequency in the sample, this clonotype is large (0.1 to 1%). This sequence joins TRBV19 and TRBJ2-2; D is possibly TRBD2 (6 bases). This CDR3 is built from 15 residues. V was pared by 4 bases and J by 1 base, with 10 bases between. Germline V lookup: CDR1 LNHDA, CDR2 SQIVND (reference sequence). The CDR3 DNA reads as TGTGCCAGTAGTAGGGGACTGGGGAACACCGGGGAGCTGTTTTTT. It translates to CASSRGLGNTGELFF.

A single count supports this clonotype. CDR3 amino acids: CASGIFTGSGELFF. The CDR3 region has the DNA TGTGCCAGCGGAATTTTTACAGGGTCCGGGGAGCTGTTTTTT. V usage is TRBV5-4 and J usage is TRBJ2-2; the D gene is possibly TRBD1 (6 bases). This CDR3 has 14 amino acids. Trimming shortened V by 7 bases and J by 6 bases, and 16 bases separated the two germline ends. CDR1 is SGHNT and CDR2 is YYREEE in the germline V gene (reference sequence).

The J gene is TRBJ2-7, the V gene TRBV19; 8 nucleotides align to TRBD2. There are 13 residues in the CDR3. Germline CDR1 is LNHDA and CDR2 is SQIVND (reference sequence). The ends lost 6 bases at V and 3 bases at J; junction bases unmatched: 4. Written as DNA, the CDR3 is TGTGCCAGTAGCGGGAGGGCTAACTACGAGCAGTACTTC. This encodes CASSGRANYEQYF. Based on the CDR3 plus reference TRBV19 and TRBJ2-7, the full variable domain is DGGITQSPKYLFRKEGQNVTLSCEQNLNHDAMYWYRQDPGQGLRLIYYSQIVNDFQKGDIAEGYSVSREKKESFPLTVTSAQKNPTAFYLCASSGRANYEQYFGPGTRLTVT.

This clonotype rates as medium-sized. This rearrangement joins TRBV19 to TRBJ1-1, with no clear D. Germline V gene sequence: CDR1 LNHDA, CDR2 SQIVND (reference sequence). The CDR3 has 13 residues. V dropped 4 bases and J dropped 1 base, with 7 bases sitting between them. The CDR3 DNA follows: TGTGCCAGTAGTAGTTGGGGGAACACTGAAGCTTTCTTT. Translation: CASSSWGNTEAFF.

By its share, this clonotype is medium-sized. J is TRBJ2-2 and V is TRBV18; D remains ambiguous. From germline, CDR1 is KGHSH and CDR2 LQKENI. V was trimmed by 2 bases and J by 6 bases, leaving 4 bases between them. This CDR3 spans 12 amino acids. CDR3 DNA: TGTGCCAGCTCACCAGAAGCCGGGGAGCTGTTTTTT. Protein sequence: CASSPEAGELFF.

This clonotype was seen a few times. The chain's CDR3 is CSARLGRGTDTQYF. The CDR3 DNA is TGCAGTGCTAGGCTTGGGAGGGGAACAGATACGCAGTATTTT. The genes are TRBV20-1 and TRBJ2-3; 7 bases agree with TRBD2. The V gene end was trimmed by 3 bases and the J gene end by 3 bases; junction bases not matched to a gene: 6. Germline CDR1 and CDR2: DFQATT and SNEGSKA (reference sequence). CDR3 size: 14 residues.

Relative to its sample, this clonotype is medium-sized. The chain employs TRBV6-5 and TRBJ2-7; 7 nucleotides align to TRBD2. The CDR3 contains 15 residues. The trim removed 1 base at V and 3 bases at J, leaving 6 bases unmatched. Germline V CDR1 and CDR2: MNHEY, SVGAGI. The CDR3 region has the DNA TGTGCCAGCAGTTACTTAGAGCGGGGTATCTACGAGCAGTACTTC. It codes for CASSYLERGIYEQYF.

This clonotype is medium-sized within its sample. The genes are TRBV6-5 and TRBJ2-2, with D uncertain. V was pared by 3 bases and J by 4 bases, with 6 bases between. Germline V gives CDR1 MNHEY, CDR2 SVGAGI. The CDR3 sequence is 13 residues long. The CDR3 loop is CASSYQSTGELFF. As DNA, the CDR3 is TGTGCCAGCAGTTATCAGAGCACCGGGGAGCTGTTTTTT.

This clonotype is labeled medium-sized. This chain joins TRBV30 and TRBJ2-5, with 9 bases lining up with TRBD2. V lost 4 bases to trimming and J lost 2 bases; unmatched junction nucleotides: 8. Per the germline V gene, CDR1 is GTSNPN and CDR2 is SVGIG (reference sequence). This CDR3 is built from 15 residues. The CDR3 is CAWTAGTSPQETQYF. CDR3 bases: TGTGCCTGGACCGCCGGGACTAGCCCACAAGAGACCCAGTACTTC.

Only a few counts were recorded for this clonotype. This chain joins TRBV20-1 and TRBJ2-7; 9 bases match TRBD1. Germline trimming cut 3 bases from V and 10 bases from J; bases unmatched to any gene: 16. The CDR3 covers 15 residues. Per germline, CDR1 DFQATT and CDR2 SNEGSKA (reference sequence). The CDR3 DNA sequence: TGCAGTGCTAGTCCCACCGGGACAGGGAAGCCGCGCCAGTACTTC. It yields the protein CSASPTGTGKPRQYF.

This clonotype came up once. Being one base from a much bigger clone, this may be a read error. The chain links TRBV5-4 to TRBJ2-7; 8 positions match TRBD1. This CDR3 spans 15 amino acids. The germline gives CDR1 SGHNT, CDR2 YYREEE (reference sequence). CDR3 loop: CASSLGGQDPYEQCF. CDR3 bases: TGTGCCAGCAGCTTGGGGGGACAGGATCCCTACGAGCAGTGCTTC.

Within the sample, this clonotype is medium-sized. The chain employs TRBV6-6 and TRBJ1-5, with D hard to call. The germline V gene has CDR1 MNHNY and CDR2 SVGAGI (reference sequence). The V gene lost 0 bases and the J gene lost 6 bases, with 6 bases spanning the gap. The CDR3 extends over 13 amino acids. This CDR3 is CASSYSILQPQHF. In DNA, the CDR3 is TGTGCCAGCAGTTACTCGATCCTTCAGCCCCAGCATTTT.

In its sample, this clonotype is medium-sized. The rearrangement links TRBV19 to TRBJ2-5, with a weak D call TRBD2 (6 bases). The CDR3 covers 16 residues. Trimming shortened V by 3 bases and J by 5 bases, and 19 bases separated the two germline ends. Germline lookup yields CDR1 LNHDA and CDR2 SQIVND (reference sequence). In nucleotides, the CDR3 is TGTGCCAGTAGTATTGGGGGTTCGGCGGGAAGCGAGACCCAGTACTTC. This sequence encodes CASSIGGSAGSETQYF.

By sample share, this clonotype is medium-sized. This rearrangement joins TRBV18 to TRBJ2-1, with D perhaps TRBD2 (5 bases). V was trimmed by 6 bases and J by 1 base, leaving 13 bases between them. The CDR3 contains 15 residues. The germline V gene has CDR1 KGHSH and CDR2 LQKENI. The CDR3 DNA follows: TGTGCCAGCTCTAGAACTAGTACTTCCTACAATGAGCAGTTCTTC. It is translated as CASSRTSTSYNEQFF.

V and J are TRBV19 and TRBJ2-2; 8 bases align to TRBD2. Trimming at V came to 0 bases and at J to 4 bases, leaving 7 bases not matched to a gene. The CDR3 length is 17 residues. The germline V gene has CDR1 LNHDA and CDR2 SQIVND (reference sequence). CDR3 DNA: TGTGCCAGTAGTATAGAAAGGGGCGGGAGGCGCACCGGGGAGCTGTTTTTT. Encoded protein: CASSIERGGRRTGELFF.

This clonotype rates as medium-sized. J is TRBJ1-3 and V is TRBV30; D remains ambiguous. This CDR3 has 12 amino acids. Germline assignment: CDR1 GTSNPN and CDR2 SVGIG (reference sequence). Trimming removed 7 bases from V and 1 base from J, with 8 bases in between. CDR3: CASAGSGNTIYF. In DNA, the CDR3 is TGTGCCTCGGCGGGATCTGGAAACACCATATATTTT.

Regarding this clonotype: A clone one base away is much larger, so this may be a read error. The rearrangement links TRBV27 to TRBJ1-2; maybe TRBD1 (6 bases). The CDR3 runs to 15 residues. V lost 1 base and J lost 9, with 18 bases in between. The germline V gene has CDR1 MNHEY and CDR2 SMNVEV (reference sequence). The CDR3 is CASSLWTDHRDSYTF. Here the CDR3 DNA reads TGTGCCAGCAGTTTATGGACAGACCACCGAGATAGCTACACCTTC.

By its share, this clonotype is medium-sized. The genes are TRBV6-1 and TRBJ2-7, with D perhaps TRBD1 or TRBD2 (5 bases each). The V and J ends lost 2 bases and 6 bases respectively, with 8 bases between them. Germline V gene data show CDR1 as MNHNS and CDR2 as SASEGT. This CDR3 is built from 12 residues. CDR3 nucleotides: TGTGCCAGCAGTGAAACGAGGGGCGAGCAGTACTTC. It codes for CASSETRGEQYF.

In its sample, this clonotype was seen a few times. The rearrangement links TRBV27 to TRBJ1-6, with TRBD1 identical over 8 bases. V gave up 4 bases and J gave up 1 base; unmatched junction bases: 6. This CDR3 is built from 17 residues. Germline CDR1 reads MNHEY; CDR2 reads SMNVEV (reference sequence). As DNA, the CDR3 is TGTGCCAGCAGTTCCCCCGGACAGGGTTCCTATAATTCACCCCTCCACTTT. The encoded protein is CASSSPGQGSYNSPLHF.

This clonotype is deemed medium-sized. The rearrangement joins TRBV19 to TRBJ1-6; perhaps TRBD1 as D (6 bases). CDR3 length: 14 residues. Looked up from germline, CDR1 is LNHDA and CDR2 is SQIVND (reference sequence). The V end lost 9 bases, the J end lost 6 bases, and 15 bases lay between the germline ends. The CDR3 sequence: CASGGQGINSPLHF. CDR3 nucleotide sequence: TGTGCCAGCGGGGGCCAGGGGATTAATTCACCCCTCCACTTT. Supplemented by reference TRBV19 and TRBJ1-6, the full variable domain reads DGGITQSPKYLFRKEGQNVTLSCEQNLNHDAMYWYRQDPGQGLRLIYYSQIVNDFQKGDIAEGYSVSREKKESFPLTVTSAQKNPTAFYLCASGGQGINSPLHFGNGTRLTVT.

This clonotype is labeled as medium-sized. The chain links TRBV5-6 to TRBJ2-5; TRBD2 matches 12 bases. Germline V gives CDR1 SGHDT, CDR2 YYEEEE. Losses at the gene ends were 3 bases for V and 4 bases for J; bases not matched to a gene: 4. The CDR3 runs to 15 residues. The CDR3 is CASSYRTSGIETQYF. CDR3 DNA sequence: TGTGCCAGCAGCTACCGGACTAGCGGGATAGAGACCCAGTACTTC.

This clonotype was found a few times. This chain connects TRBV13 to TRBJ1-5; 7 bases line up with TRBD1. Germline CDR1 and CDR2: PRHDT and FYEKMQ (reference sequence). CDR3 size: 15 residues. Trimming cost V 0 bases and J 1 base; bases outside gene matches: 0. The DNA of the CDR3 is TGTGCCAGCAGCTTAGGGACAGGGAGCAATCAGCCCCAGCATTTT. This codes for CASSLGTGSNQPQHF.